The 18 T cell receptor beta chains listed next were all sequenced from one sample in a study of spatial heterogeneity in lung cancer. Study conclusions and caveats: For expanded intratumoral alpha and beta TCRs, counts tracked tumor mutation counts.

Noted time point: sample taken at primary tumor resection. TCRdb recomputed calls from the 5' RACE reads with MiXCR, one row per CDR3 protein. The sample has 15,000 to 20,000 distinct CDR3 sequences; around 6.5% are singletons. Their antigens are not known. The sample in question was lung tumor tissue, obtained at surgery. The receptors were gathered from a female donor with early-stage non-small cell lung cancer.

The sample holds many counts of this clonotype. This rearrangement joins TRBV7-2 to TRBJ1-1; D call uncertain. V lost 4 bases and J 6 bases, leaving 9 bases between the germline ends. The germline gives CDR1 SGHTA, CDR2 FQGNSA. The CDR3 extends over 12 amino acids. CDR3 amino acids: CASSYRHAEAFF. The CDR3 DNA is TGTGCCAGCAGCTACCGACATGCTGAAGCTTTCTTT.

This clonotype was observed many times. The rearrangement joins TRBV7-2 to TRBJ2-1; TRBD2 matches 11 bases. From germline, CDR1 is SGHTA and CDR2 FQGNSA. CDR3 length: 14 amino acids. After removal of 5 bases from V and 12 bases from J, the junction contained 9 bases not matched to a gene. The CDR3 here is CASSPGTSGRRQFF. Written as DNA, the CDR3 is TGTGCCAGCAGCCCGGGGACTAGCGGAAGGCGGCAGTTCTTC.

There are many counts of this clonotype. The chain employs TRBV18 and TRBJ2-1, with D perhaps given as TRBD1 or TRBD2 (5 bases each). Germline V CDR1 and CDR2: KGHSH, LQKENI. Trimming took 1 base from V and 6 from J, leaving 10 bases between them. The CDR3 loop spans 14 amino acids. As DNA, the CDR3 is TGTGCCAGCTCACCACTCGTGGGGACCAATGAGCAGTTCTTC. The encoded protein is CASSPLVGTNEQFF.

This clonotype has a count of ten or more. CDR3 sequence reads: CASSLEWGNTGELFF. The CDR3 bases are TGTGCCAGCAGCTTAGAATGGGGGAACACCGGGGAGCTGTTTTTT. The J gene is TRBJ2-2, the V gene TRBV13, with D unclear. The V and J ends lost 1 base and 1 base respectively, with 7 bases between them. The CDR3 runs to 15 residues. The germline V gene encodes CDR1 PRHDT and CDR2 FYEKMQ (reference sequence).

V and J are TRBV2 and TRBJ2-1, with 14 nucleotides matching TRBD2. The germline CDR1 and CDR2 sequences are SNHLY and FYNNEI. The V gene end was trimmed by 6 bases and the J gene end by 6 bases; junction bases not matched to a gene: 4. CDR3 length: 15 amino acids. As DNA, the CDR3 is TGTGCCAGCAGCCGACTAGCGGGAGGGAGCAATGAGCAGTTCTTC. This encodes CASSRLAGGSNEQFF.

This clonotype was recorded many times. The chain joins TRBV7-2 to TRBJ1-5, with TRBD1 matching 9 bases. CDR1 and CDR2 from the germline V gene are SGHTA and FQGNSA. V lost 1 base and J lost 4; bases outside the gene matches: 2. CDR3 length: 15 residues. The CDR3 loop reads CASSLVGTGNQPQHF. The CDR3 nucleotides read TGTGCCAGCAGCTTAGTCGGGACAGGGAATCAGCCCCAGCATTTT.

DNA for the CDR3: TGTGCCAGCAGCTTAGAATGGGGGCGCGCTGAAAAACTGTTTTTT. Its protein is CASSLEWGRAEKLFF. V is TRBV7-2 and J is TRBJ1-4, with D tentatively TRBD1 (6 bases). CDR3 size: 15 residues. V dropped 1 base and J dropped 7 bases, with 13 bases sitting between them. Germline V gene data show CDR1 as SGHTA and CDR2 as FQGNSA.

This clonotype was counted ten times or more. The rearrangement links TRBV2 to TRBJ2-7; 9 bases line up with TRBD1. The CDR3 contains 15 residues. Per the germline V gene, CDR1 is SNHLY and CDR2 is FYNNEI. Trimming cost V 7 bases and J 1 base; bases outside gene matches: 8. The CDR3 DNA reads TGTGCCAGCAAACAGGGGGCCAGTTTTTCCTACGAGCAGTACTTC. As protein: CASKQGASFSYEQYF. Looking up the rest from reference TRBV2 and TRBJ2-7 gives the full variable domain: EPEVTQTPSHQVTQMGQEVILRCVPISNHLYFYWYRQILGQKVEFLVSFYNNEISEKSEIFDDQFSVERPDGSNFTLKIRSTKLEDSAMYFCASKQGASFSYEQYFGPGTRLTVT.

This clonotype was recorded many times. This chain uses TRBV28 with TRBJ1-4; 8 nucleotides align to TRBD1. Losses at the gene ends were 6 bases for V and 8 bases for J; bases not matched to a gene: 8. The CDR3 length is 14 residues. Germline loops: CDR1 MDHEN, CDR2 SYDVKM. CDR3: CASRLGTGGEKLFF. DNA of the CDR3: TGTGCCAGCAGACTGGGAACAGGGGGGGAAAAACTGTTTTTT.

This chain links TRBV24-1 with TRBJ2-1; 7 bases align to TRBD1. The CDR3 runs 15 residues. Germline-derived CDR1 and CDR2 are KGHDR and SFDVKD. V dropped 1 base and J dropped 6; count of bases not matched to a gene: 5. CDR3 in amino acids: CATSDFRQGGNEQFF. DNA for the CDR3: TGTGCCACCAGTGATTTTAGACAGGGTGGCAATGAGCAGTTCTTC.

There are many counts of this clonotype. The rearrangement joins TRBV6-6 to TRBJ2-1; the D gene is possibly TRBD2 (5 bases). V gave up 6 bases and J gave up 7 bases, with 16 bases separating them. Germline V gives CDR1 MNHNY, CDR2 SVGAGI (reference sequence). This CDR3 spans 14 amino acids. DNA for the CDR3: TGTGCCAGCAGACAAGCCGCGAGGGCAAATGAGCAGTTCTTC. It specifies CASRQAARANEQFF.

Judged by abundance, this clonotype is medium-sized. V is TRBV27 and J is TRBJ1-5; no clear D. The CDR3 runs to 15 residues. Germline CDR1 and CDR2: MNHEY and SMNVEV (reference sequence). V lost 3 bases to trimming and J lost 0 bases, with 9 bases between them. This CDR3 reads CASSFLGYSNQPQHF. Here the CDR3 DNA reads TGTGCCAGCAGTTTTTTGGGATATAGCAATCAGCCCCAGCATTTT.

This clonotype was observed at least ten times. The chain has TRBV18 and TRBJ2-2; 7 positions match TRBD2. Germline CDR1 reads KGHSH; CDR2 reads LQKENI. The CDR3 consists of 17 residues. V dropped 3 bases and J dropped 0; count of bases not matched to a gene: 7. The CDR3: CASSPFGSGANTGELFF. For the CDR3, the DNA is TGTGCCAGCTCACCTTTCGGAAGCGGGGCGAACACCGGGGAGCTGTTTTTT. Supplemented by reference TRBV18 and TRBJ2-2, the full variable domain reads NAGVMQNPRHLVRRRGQEARLRCSPMKGHSHVYWYRQLPEEGLKFMVYLQKENIIDESGMPKERFSAEFPKEGPSILRIQQVVRGDSAAYFCASSPFGSGANTGELFFGEGSRLTVL.

V usage is TRBV9 and J usage is TRBJ2-1; 7 bases line up with TRBD1. The CDR3 contains 13 residues. After removal of 2 bases from V and 9 bases from J, the junction contained 5 bases not matched to a gene. Germline CDR1 reads SGDLS; CDR2 reads YYNGEE. CDR3 sequence (DNA): TGTGCCAGCAGCGTGGCTACAGGGGCTGAGCAGTTCTTC. This sequence encodes CASSVATGAEQFF.

In its sample, this clonotype was seen many times. The chain employs TRBV28 and TRBJ2-7, with 8 bases aligning to TRBD1. Looked up from germline, CDR1 is MDHEN and CDR2 is SYDVKM. There are 16 residues in the CDR3. The ends lost 5 bases at V and 3 bases at J; junction bases unmatched: 12. The CDR3, as DNA: TGTGCCAGCAGTGGACAGGGATCCGGATTTTTCTACGAGCAGTACTTC. It codes for CASSGQGSGFFYEQYF.

This clonotype has at least ten counts. The rearrangement uses TRBV12-3 or TRBV12-4 and TRBJ2-3, with D maybe TRBD2 (5 bases). CDR3 length: 15 residues. V lost 0 bases, J lost 4 bases, and 11 bases lay in between. CDR3 sequence (DNA): TGTGCCAGCAGTTTAGCGCTGGGAGTTGCAGATACGCAGTATTTT. This encodes CASSLALGVADTQYF.

The J gene is TRBJ2-3, the V gene TRBV18; D is unclear. Germline CDR1 reads KGHSH; CDR2 reads LQKENI. The CDR3 runs 15 residues. The V end lost 4 bases, the J end lost 1 base, and 12 bases lay between the germline ends. CDR3 coding DNA: TGTGCCAGCTCACGGATCTTGGACCGCACAGATACGCAGTATTTT. It translates to CASSRILDRTDTQYF.

This clonotype was detected a few times. This chain links TRBV10-3 with TRBJ2-1; maybe TRBD2 (5 bases). Germline V lookup: CDR1 ENHRY, CDR2 SYGVKD. Between the trimmed V and J ends, which lost 1 base and 5 bases, there was a span of 6 bases. CDR3 length: 13 amino acids. CDR3 region: CAISEFGDNEQFF. CDR3 DNA: TGTGCCATCAGTGAGTTCGGGGACAATGAGCAGTTCTTC.